A single sample gave rise to the 22 T cell receptor beta chains below, sequenced in a study of T cells in Graves' hyperthyroidism and ophthalmopathy. Amplified regions were TCR beta CDR3 sequences from RNA transcripts. RT-PCR in the first round (using the HTBI primer set) targeted the TCR CDR3. TCRdb itself ran the multiplex PCR reads through MiXCR, one entry per CDR3 protein. The sample shows more than 550,000 distinct CDR3 sequences, 45% of them seen only once. The material sequenced was peripheral blood or thyroid tissue (not recorded which). The receptor set was obtained from an adult man with Graves' disease, either hyperthyroidism or ophthalmopathy (not recorded which).

This chain uses TRBV29-1 with TRBJ1-5, with TRBD1 as a possible D gene (5 bases). Trimming stripped 7 bases from V and 4 bases from J, with 14 bases between. CDR1 SQVTM and CDR2 ANQGSEA come from the germline V gene. The CDR3 runs 13 residues. The CDR3 DNA reads TGCAGCGGGACAATGACACGAAATCAGCCCCAGCATTTT. Its translation is CSGTMTRNQPQHF.

The sample holds many counts of this clonotype. This chain links TRBV29-1 with TRBJ1-6; TRBD1 agrees at 8 bases. V lost 5 bases to trimming and J lost 8 bases; unmatched junction nucleotides: 5. Germline V gene lookup returns CDR1 SQVTM and CDR2 ANQGSEA. The CDR3 consists of 13 residues. CDR3 nucleotide sequence: TGCAGCGTTCCCGGACAGGGTTATTCACCCCTCCACTTT. It yields the protein CSVPGQGYSPLHF. Full variable domain (outside the CDR3, taken from reference TRBV29-1 and TRBJ1-6): SAVISQKPSRDICQRGTSLTIQCQVDSQVTMMFWYRQQPGQSLTLIATANQGSEATYESGFVIDKFPISRPNLTFSTLTVSNMSPEDSSIYLCSVPGQGYSPLHFGNGTRLTVT.

This clonotype was counted at least ten times. This sequence joins TRBV20-1 and TRBJ1-5; D call uncertain. Germline CDR1 and CDR2: DFQATT and SNEGSKA (reference sequence). Trimming removed 7 bases from V and 4 bases from J, with 17 bases in between. CDR3 length: 14 amino acids. This CDR3 reads CSVPRGGPNQPQHF. CDR3 DNA sequence: TGCAGTGTCCCCCGGGGAGGGCCTAATCAGCCCCAGCATTTT.

This clonotype was seen a handful of times. The rearrangement uses TRBV6-6 and TRBJ2-2; D is uncertain. The CDR3 covers 14 residues. V gave up 6 bases and J gave up 0 bases, with 8 bases separating them. In germline, CDR1 is MNHNY, CDR2 SVGAGI (reference sequence). CDR3 sequence reads: CASRITANTGELFF. CDR3 bases: TGTGCCAGCAGGATCACAGCGAACACCGGGGAGCTGTTTTTT.

The V call is TRBV29-1, the J call TRBJ1-1; D not certain. The CDR3 length is 11 residues. CDR1 and CDR2 (germline): SQVTM, ANQGSEA. The V end was cut by 6 bases, the J end by 5 bases, with 10 bases between. CDR3 DNA: TGCAGCGTAGTCGTAGGGACTGAAGCTTTCTTT. Its protein is CSVVVGTEAFF.

Comment on this clonotype: Being one base from a much bigger clone, this may be a read error. The V gene is TRBV7-6, the J gene TRBJ2-7, with 9 bases lining up with TRBD1. Germline trimming cut 2 bases from V and 5 bases from J; bases unmatched to any gene: 13. The CDR3 is made up of 17 amino acids. CDR1 and CDR2 (germline): SGHVS, FNYEAQ. The CDR3, as DNA: TGTGCCAGCAGCTTAAGTGGCACGGGACAGGGTTTAAACGAGCAGTACTTC. Translation gives CASSLSGTGQGLNEQYF.

This clonotype has a handful of counts. The genes are TRBV2 and TRBJ1-4; D is uncertain. The germline CDR1 and CDR2 sequences are SNHLY and FYNNEI. Trimming cost V 3 bases and J 0 bases, with 11 bases left between them. The CDR3 contains 16 residues. This CDR3 is CASSDESTSTNEKLFF. CDR3 DNA sequence: TGTGCCAGCAGTGACGAATCTACTTCAACTAATGAAAAACTGTTTTTT.

This clonotype was detected only a few times. The gene calls are TRBV20-1 and TRBJ2-6, with 7 bases fitting TRBD1. V dropped 6 bases and J dropped 3; count of bases not matched to a gene: 5. CDR1 is DFQATT, CDR2 SNEGSKA, per germline (reference sequence). There are 14 residues in the CDR3. The CDR3 DNA reads as TGCAGTGCCATAGGGGGCAGTGGGGCCAACGTCCTGACTTTC. The encoded protein is CSAIGGSGANVLTF.

V is TRBV12-3 or TRBV12-4 and J is TRBJ1-2; 10 nucleotides line up with TRBD1. With 6 bases clipped from V and 8 bases from J, the junction kept 12 bases outside the gene matches. The CDR3 runs 15 residues. CDR3 nucleotide sequence: TGTGCCAGCAGCCAACCGGGACAGGGGCGGAACGGCTACACCTTC. Protein: CASSQPGQGRNGYTF.

The chain recombines TRBV15 with TRBJ1-2; TRBD1 is a possible D gene (6 bases). With 0 bases removed from V and 7 bases from J, the gap between germline ends came to 12 bases. The germline V gene encodes CDR1 LNHNV and CDR2 YYDKDF (reference sequence). This CDR3 has 14 amino acids. Written as DNA, the CDR3 is TGTGCCACCAGCAGAGACAGGGGAGGAGGTGGCTACACCTTC. This sequence encodes CATSRDRGGGGYTF.

Ten or more counts support this clonotype. V gene TRBV2 combines with J gene TRBJ1-1; D remains ambiguous. The CDR3 is 13 residues long. V lost 7 bases and J lost 2, with 11 bases in between. Germline loops: CDR1 SNHLY, CDR2 FYNNEI. The CDR3 loop reads CASKRDGNTEAFF. CDR3 sequence (DNA): TGTGCCAGCAAGAGAGACGGCAACACTGAAGCTTTCTTT.

As to this clonotype: Given a much more abundant clone one base away, this may be a read error. The chain links TRBV7-6 to TRBJ1-2, with D possibly matching TRBD1 (6 bases). The CDR3 loop spans 17 amino acids. The V end was cut by 9 bases, the J end by 0 bases, with 23 bases between. Looked up from germline, CDR1 is SGHVS and CDR2 is FNYEAQ. CDR3 DNA sequence: TGTGCCAGAAGCGCAACCAGGGGCAGCGGGACTAACTATGGCTACACCTTC. This translates into CARSATRGSGTNYGYTF.

This chain joins TRBV24-1 and TRBJ1-4; weak D call: TRBD1 (5 bases). V shed 9 bases and J shed 8 bases, with 15 bases lying between them. This CDR3 is built from 13 residues. The V gene's germline CDR1 is KGHDR and CDR2 SFDVKD. The CDR3 DNA is TGTGCCACCGGGAGTGCAGGGTGGGAAAAACTGTTTTTT. Its protein product is CATGSAGWEKLFF.

The chain combines TRBV14 with TRBJ2-2; 8 positions agree with TRBD1. Germline V gives CDR1 SGHDN, CDR2 FVKESK. Trimming removed 6 bases from V and 0 bases from J; junction bases left unmatched: 9. This CDR3 spans 17 amino acids. CDR3: CASSPGQDYANTGELFF. The CDR3 DNA is TGTGCCAGCAGTCCGGGACAGGATTACGCGAACACCGGGGAGCTGTTTTTT.

This clonotype showed up many times. The rearrangement uses TRBV10-2 and TRBJ1-5; TRBD1 matches 12 bases. With V trimmed by 9 bases and J by 2 bases, 8 bases remained unmatched. The CDR3 length is 16 residues. Germline CDR1 and CDR2: WSHSY and SAAADI. The CDR3 sequence is CASKGTGGRGNQPQHF. For the CDR3, the DNA is TGCGCCAGTAAGGGGACAGGGGGCAGGGGCAATCAGCCCCAGCATTTT.

The sample holds many counts of this clonotype. The chain has TRBV29-1 and TRBJ1-1; D is undetermined. CDR3 length: 14 amino acids. The V end lost 4 bases, the J end lost 0 bases, and 12 bases lay between the germline ends. From germline, CDR1 is SQVTM and CDR2 ANQGSEA. CDR3: CSVGAVGLNTEAFF. The DNA for the CDR3 is TGCAGCGTTGGGGCCGTGGGGTTGAACACTGAAGCTTTCTTT. Based on the CDR3 plus reference TRBV29-1 and TRBJ1-1, the full variable domain is SAVISQKPSRDICQRGTSLTIQCQVDSQVTMMFWYRQQPGQSLTLIATANQGSEATYESGFVIDKFPISRPNLTFSTLTVSNMSPEDSSIYLCSVGAVGLNTEAFFGQGTRLTVV.

This clonotype was seen ten or more times. The chain joins TRBV6-2 or TRBV6-3 to TRBJ2-3; D remains ambiguous. With 2 bases removed from V and 4 bases from J, the gap between germline ends came to 4 bases. Germline V gene lookup returns CDR1 MNHEY and CDR2 SVGEGT. This CDR3 is 12 amino acids long. CDR3 sequence reads: CASSYRADTQYF. CDR3 coding DNA: TGTGCCAGCAGTTACAGGGCAGATACGCAGTATTTT.

The chain has TRBV10-3 and TRBJ1-5; TRBD1 matches 10 bases. This CDR3 contains 16 residues. Looked up from germline, CDR1 is ENHRY and CDR2 is SYGVKD. The V gene end was trimmed by 6 bases and the J gene end by 1 base; junction bases not matched to a gene: 6. The CDR3 loop is CAIREDRGGSNQPQHF. The CDR3 nucleotides are TGTGCCATCAGGGAGGACAGGGGGGGAAGCAATCAGCCCCAGCATTTT.

The chain is built from TRBV10-1 and TRBJ1-4; D is undetermined. The CDR3 length is 14 residues. V was clipped by 3 bases and J by 10 bases, with 15 bases between them. Looked up from germline, CDR1 is WNHNN and CDR2 is SYGVQD (reference sequence). The CDR3 sequence is CASSESPDRGKLFF. CDR3 DNA: TGCGCCAGCAGTGAAAGCCCGGACCGCGGAAAACTGTTTTTT.

This sequence joins TRBV3-1 and TRBJ1-2; no clear D. The CDR3 has 14 amino acids. CDR1 is LGHDT and CDR2 is YNNKEL in the germline V gene (reference sequence). The germline V and J ends were trimmed by 1 base and 7 bases, with 13 bases remaining between them. The CDR3 DNA follows: TGTGCCAGCAGCCAAGTAACCTCAAGAAGTGGCTACACCTTC. It encodes CASSQVTSRSGYTF.

V gene TRBV24-1 combines with J gene TRBJ2-3; 7 bases match TRBD2. Germline V gene data show CDR1 as KGHDR and CDR2 as SFDVKD. There are 14 residues in the CDR3. Losses at the gene ends were 9 bases for V and 5 bases for J; bases not matched to a gene: 10. The CDR3 sequence is CATSRAGRVDTQYF. The CDR3 nucleotides are TGTGCCACCTCCAGAGCGGGAAGAGTAGATACGCAGTATTTT.

The gene calls are TRBV7-9 and TRBJ2-7; 11 nucleotides agree with TRBD1. J gave up 5 bases and V 5 bases, and 11 bases lay outside the gene matches. The CDR3 is made up of 16 amino acids. Germline assignment: CDR1 SEHNR and CDR2 FQNEAQ (reference sequence). The CDR3 loop is CASSTIRDRGFHEQYF. The CDR3 DNA is TGTGCCAGCAGCACCATCCGGGACAGGGGGTTCCACGAGCAGTACTTC. The variable domain in full, completed from reference TRBV7-9 and TRBJ2-7, reads DTGVSQNPRHKITKRGQNVTFRCDPISEHNRLYWYRQTLGQGPEFLTYFQNEAQLEKSRLLSDRFSAERPKGSFSTLEIQRTEQGDSAMYLCASSTIRDRGFHEQYFGPGTRLTVT.